A single sample gave rise to the 12 T cell receptor beta chains below, sequenced in a study of tumor-infiltrating lymphocytes in primary liver carcinoma. Germline DNA was extracted alongside blood RNA, which was obtained from unsorted whole blood. A constant-region primer served to make TCR beta cDNA from roughly 480 ng total RNA. Three-round nested multiplex PCR performed with slightly modified ARM-PCR produced the TCR beta libraries. Forward primers for TRBV1-TRBV30 and a C-beta reverse primer served the first two PCR rounds, at 10 cycles each. TCRdb itself ran the multiplex PCR reads through MiXCR, one entry per CDR3 protein. The table records 150,000 to 200,000 distinct CDR3 sequences, less than 65% of them present only once. The sequencing input was peripheral blood. The receptors derive from a man aged 35 to 55 with primary liver carcinoma and hepatitis B virus infection.

This clonotype was detected only once. At one boundary the junction diverges from the germline segment, which might be a read error. The chain has TRBV19 and TRBJ1-5; D is ambiguous. CDR1 is LNHDA and CDR2 is SQIVND in the germline V gene (reference sequence). The CDR3 runs to 14 residues. CDR3 nucleotide sequence: TGTGCCAGTAGTATGTTGGGGTACAATCGGCCCCAGCATTTT. Amino acids: CASSMLGYNRPQHF.

The chain has TRBV7-9 and TRBJ1-3; no reliable D call. The CDR3 contains 14 residues. Trimming shortened V by 5 bases and J by 5 bases, and 13 bases separated the two germline ends. Germline lookup yields CDR1 SEHNR and CDR2 FQNEAQ (reference sequence). CDR3 DNA sequence: TGTGCCAGCAGCGTTTCGGGCCCGAGAAACACCATATATTTT. This sequence encodes CASSVSGPRNTIYF.

The genes are TRBV11-1 and TRBJ2-1, with D perhaps matching TRBD2 (5 bases). Germline V CDR1 and CDR2: SGHAT, FQDESV (reference sequence). This CDR3 is 13 amino acids long. V was pared by 3 bases and J by 9 bases, with 12 bases between. CDR3 loop: CASSFILGGEQFF. CDR3 in DNA: TGTGCCAGCAGCTTTATACTAGGCGGTGAGCAGTTCTTC.

This clonotype showed up just a few times. This rearrangement joins TRBV29-1 to TRBJ1-2, with 9 positions matching TRBD1. Germline assignment: CDR1 SQVTM and CDR2 ANQGSEA. V lost 1 base and J lost 4; bases outside the gene matches: 4. This CDR3 has 14 residues. The CDR3 DNA follows: TGCAGCGTTGAAGGCCTGGACAGGGGCTATGGCTACACCTTC. Its protein product is CSVEGLDRGYGYTF.

This clonotype came up once. Given a much more abundant clone one base away, this may be a read error. This chain links TRBV11-3 with TRBJ2-7; D not resolved. Per germline, CDR1 SGHNT and CDR2 YENEEA. The CDR3 has 14 residues. The CDR3 nucleotides read TGTGCCAGCAGCTTAGGTGGCAAACCCTACGGGCAGTACTTC. Translating it yields CASSLGGKPYGQYF.

This clonotype showed up just once. At one end the junction does not follow the germline gene, possibly because of a read error. The V gene is TRBV6-6, the J gene TRBJ2-1; D is unresolved. CDR3 length: 13 amino acids. Looked up from germline, CDR1 is MNHNY and CDR2 is SVGAGI (reference sequence). CDR3 residues: CASSSPSYNEQLF. CDR3 bases: TGTGCCAGCAGTTCCCCCTCCTACAATGAACAGCTCTTC.

This clonotype was seen a handful of times. The gene calls are TRBV6-1 and TRBJ2-1; no firm D call. Between the trimmed V and J ends, which lost 1 base and 3 bases, there was a span of 10 bases. Germline V gene sequence: CDR1 MNHNS, CDR2 SASEGT. The CDR3 runs to 15 residues. The CDR3 DNA follows: TGTGCCAGCAGTGAAGTACCGCCGTTCTACAATGAGCAGTTCTTC. Its translation is CASSEVPPFYNEQFF.

The chain couples TRBV5-1 to TRBJ1-5; the D gene is possibly TRBD1 (6 bases). There are 15 residues in the CDR3. Germline CDR1 and CDR2: SGHRS and YFSETQ. V was cut by 9 bases and J by 4 bases, with 20 bases left in between. CDR3 protein: CANKLGGGSNQPQHF. The CDR3 DNA reads TGCGCCAACAAGTTAGGGGGTGGAAGTAATCAGCCCCAGCATTTT.

This clonotype was picked up one time. This sequence joins TRBV6-5 and TRBJ2-7, with D unclear. The CDR3 is made up of 15 amino acids. Looked up from germline, CDR1 is MNHEY and CDR2 is SVGAGI. V lost 4 bases to trimming and J lost 2 bases, with 15 bases between them. Here the CDR3 reads CASSSTNSPPYEQYF. The CDR3 DNA reads TGTGCCAGCAGTTCTACGAATTCCCCCCCCTACGAGCAGTACTTC.

Details on this clonotype: Its ends do not fully match the called genes, so a read error is possible. The J gene is TRBJ1-2, the V gene TRBV11-2; 7 nucleotides align to TRBD1. CDR3 length equals 15 residues. Germline V gene lookup returns CDR1 SGHAT and CDR2 FQNNGV. As DNA, the CDR3 is TGTGCCAACAGCTTAGGGACAGTATATAACTATGGCTACACCTTC. The encoded protein is CANSLGTVYNYGYTF.

There are many counts of this clonotype. The chain is built from TRBV11-2 and TRBJ2-1, with 8 bases matching TRBD1. CDR1 SGHAT and CDR2 FQNNGV come from the germline V gene. This CDR3 is built from 16 residues. J gave up 8 bases and V 2 bases, and 11 bases lay outside the gene matches. The CDR3 region has the DNA TGTGCCAGCAGCTTAACAACAGGGGGGACGGTCCATGAGCAGTTCTTC. Translated: CASSLTTGGTVHEQFF.

This rearrangement joins TRBV5-4 to TRBJ2-5; D gene unclear. Trimming took 5 bases from V and 5 from J, leaving 13 bases between them. Looked up from germline, CDR1 is SGHNT and CDR2 is YYREEE (reference sequence). The CDR3 is 13 amino acids. In DNA form, the CDR3 reads TGTGCCAGCAGTAACGGATTGGGGGAGACCCAGTACTTC. Translation gives CASSNGLGETQYF.